A selection of T cell receptor beta chains follows, all from one sample in a study of T cell responses to AZD1222 COVID-19 vaccine. Repertoires were generated with immunoSEQ multiplex PCR, while TCRdb's copy carries only in-frame clones and drops some. This table holds 100,000 to 150,000 clones, 88% found once. The sample in question was peripheral blood, obtained on day 0 of AZD1222 vaccination. The source of these receptors is an adult in good health. Each CDR3 is given with its conserved first and last residue. D genes are given only for firm matches. A clone size is listed for some rows: how often the clone was seen (once, few, many), or a class if it is expanded.

>TRBD1|TRBJ1-4|TRBV4-1|15|-
TGCGCCAGCAGGGCTCCCGGGACAGGCGATGAAAAACTGTTTTTT
CASRAPGTGDEKLFF
>-|TRBJ2-7|TRBV13|15|-
TGTGCCAGCAGACCCCCAGGGGGGGGACCGTTCGAGCAGTACTTC
CASRPPGGGPFEQYF
>TRBD1|TRBJ2-2|TRBV10-3|18|-
TGTGCCATCAGTGAGTCGGGACAGGGGGCGGCGAACACCGGGGAGCTGTTTTTT
CAISESGQGAANTGELFF
>-|TRBJ1-6|TRBV7-2|15|-
TGTGCCAGCAGCTTAGCGAGCGGCAGTAATTCACCCCTCCACTTT
CASSLASGSNSPLHF
>-|TRBJ1-2|TRBV19|14|-
TGTGCCAGTAGTATCGAGGGGACCAACTATGGCTACACCTTC
CASSIEGTNYGYTF
>TRBD2|TRBJ2-7|TRBV28|16|-
TGTGCCAGCCAACAACCGGGGGGGGCGAGCTCCTACGAGCAGTACTTC
CASQQPGGASSYEQYF
>-|TRBJ1-1|TRBV6-6|13|once
TGTGCCAGCAGCAACCAACAGATCACTGAAGCTTTCTTT
CASSNQQITEAFF
>TRBD1|TRBJ1-2|TRBV25-1|15|few
TGTGCCAGCAGTGATGCCAGGGGGGCCAACAATGGCTACACCTTC
CASSDARGANNGYTF
>TRBD1|TRBJ1-6|TRBV11-3|14|-
TGTGCCAGCAGCCGACGACAGGGGAGTTCACCCCTCCACTTT
CASSRRQGSSPLHF
>TRBD1|TRBJ1-3|TRBV5-1|14|-
TGCGCCAGCAGCTCTACAGGGGTCGGAAACACCATATATTTT
CASSSTGVGNTIYF
>-|TRBJ1-5|TRBV6-1|14|-
TGTGCCAGCAGTGACGCAGGGGGCAATCAGCCCCAGCATTTT
CASSDAGGNQPQHF
>-|TRBJ2-7|TRBV28|13|-
TGTGCCAGCAGGACGGGGTCCCCCTACGAGCAGTACTTC
CASRTGSPYEQYF
>-|TRBJ2-7|TRBV18|14|-
TGTGCCAGCTCCGAGGACGGGGGCTCCTACGAGCAGTACTTC
CASSEDGGSYEQYF
>-|TRBJ2-7|TRBV6-6|16|-
TGTGCCAGCAGTTACTCAGGCTCGACCGGAGGGGGCGAGCAGTACTTC
CASSYSGSTGGGEQYF
>TRBD1|TRBJ1-3|TRBV7-6|17|-
TGTGCCAGCAGCTTCACGGGACAGCAATACTCTGGAAACACCATATATTTT
CASSFTGQQYSGNTIYF
>-|TRBJ2-5|TRBV2|13|-
TGTGCCAGCAGGACCACAGGGATCGAGACCCAGTACTTC
CASRTTGIETQYF
>-|TRBJ2-7|TRBV5-6|14|-
TGTGCCAGCAGCTTAACAGGGATTTCCTACGAGCAGTACTTC
CASSLTGISYEQYF
>-|TRBJ2-1|TRBV6-2/TRBV6-3|11|-
TGTGCCAGCAGCAAGTACAATGAGCAGTTCTTC
CASSKYNEQFF
>-|TRBJ1-3|TRBV7-2|15|-
TGTGCCAGCAGCTTAACTCCCGGGAGTGGAAACACCATATATTTT
CASSLTPGSGNTIYF
>TRBD2|TRBJ2-1|TRBV10-1|19|-
TGCGCCAGCCCCGAAGTGGGCGGGGGGATACTTAGCTCCTACAATGAGCAGTTCTTC
CASPEVGGGILSSYNEQFF
>TRBD2|TRBJ2-7|TRBV6-5|16|-
TGTGCCAGCAGTTACTCCGCACTAGCGGGAGCCTACGAGCAGTACTTC
CASSYSALAGAYEQYF
>TRBD1|TRBJ1-1|TRBV30|15|-
TGTGCCTTGACCAAGGACAGGGCGGAGGACACTGAAGCTTTCTTT
CALTKDRAEDTEAFF
>-|TRBJ1-1|TRBV27|13|-
TGTGCCAGCAGTTTCGGGATTCGCACTGAAGCTTTCTTT
CASSFGIRTEAFF
>-|TRBJ2-2|TRBV27|15|-
TGTGCCAGCAGCGCGGGACTGACGAACACCGGGGAGCTGTTTTTT
CASSAGLTNTGELFF
>TRBD2|TRBJ2-1|TRBV27|14|-
TGTGCCAGCCGCCCCAGGGAGGGCTACAATGAGCAGTTCTTC
CASRPREGYNEQFF
>-|TRBJ2-2|TRBV30|13|-
TGTGCCTGGAGTCCAGTTGGCACCGGGGAGCTGTTTTTT
CAWSPVGTGELFF
>TRBD2|TRBJ2-1|TRBV7-6|18|-
TGTGCCAGCAGCCCAAGTGGGACTAGCGGGGTTCTGTGGAATGAGCAGTTCTTC
CASSPSGTSGVLWNEQFF
>-|TRBJ1-5|TRBV7-8|15|-
TGTGCCAGCAGCTTAGAATGGGGGCCGGAACAGCCCCAGCATTTT
CASSLEWGPEQPQHF
>TRBD1|TRBJ2-3|TRBV5-4|16|-
TGTGCCAGCAGCTTGGGGCCGGGACAGGGTACGGATACGCAGTATTTT
CASSLGPGQGTDTQYF
>-|TRBJ2-4|TRBV28|16|-
TGTGCCAGCAAGGCCCGGGCCCGGGGGGCCAAAAACATTCAGTACTTC
CASKARARGAKNIQYF
>-|TRBJ1-1|TRBV21-1|13|-
TGTGCCAGCAGCAAAGGGGGCGACACTGAAGCTTTCTTT
CASSKGGDTEAFF
>-|TRBJ1-2|TRBV4-3|16|-
TGCGCCAGCAGCCAATCCGGGACCGACTACTACTATGGCTACACCTTC
CASSQSGTDYYYGYTF
>TRBD1|TRBJ1-1|TRBV28|11|-
TGTGCCAGCAGTTGGGACAGGGGTTCTTTCTTT
CASSWDRGSFF
>TRBD2|TRBJ2-1|TRBV9|16|-
TGTGCCAGCAGCGGAAGAGCGGGAGGGACCTCCAATGAGCAGTTCTTC
CASSGRAGGTSNEQFF
>TRBD1|TRBJ1-5|TRBV28|15|-
TGTGCCAGCAGCAACGACAGGGCTGGCAATCAGCCCCAGCATTTT
CASSNDRAGNQPQHF
>-|TRBJ1-2|TRBV3-1/TRBV3-2|14|once
TGTGCCAGCGGGGGGAACAGGGAAGACTATGGCTACACCTTC
CASGGNREDYGYTF
>-|TRBJ1-5|TRBV27|16|-
TGTGCCAGCAGTTTATATGGGACACCGTCCAATCAGCCCCAGCATTTT
CASSLYGTPSNQPQHF
>-|TRBJ2-7|TRBV6-5|15|-
TGTGCCAGCAGTTCCCCGGTTCTTAGCTCCTACGAGCAGTACTTC
CASSSPVLSSYEQYF
>TRBD2|TRBJ2-3|TRBV7-9|16|-
TGTGCCAGCAGCTTAGGGCTCAGCGGGGGGTTAGATACGCAGTATTTT
CASSLGLSGGLDTQYF
>-|TRBJ2-5|TRBV11-2|15|-
TGTGCCAGCAGCTTATTACAGGGGAGGCAAGAGACCCAGTACTTC
CASSLLQGRQETQYF
>TRBD2|TRBJ2-2|TRBV18|16|-
TGTGCCAGCTCACCGGGACTAGCGGCGAACACCGGGGAGCTGTTTTTT
CASSPGLAANTGELFF
>TRBD1|TRBJ1-5|TRBV19|17|-
TGTGCCAGTAGTACACCCCCGGGGACAGTTAGGAATCAGCCCCAGCATTTT
CASSTPPGTVRNQPQHF
>TRBD2|TRBJ2-7|TRBV10-3|17|-
TGTGCCATCAGTGAGACGTTAGTGGGACTAGCGGCATACGAGCAGTACTTC
CAISETLVGLAAYEQYF
>TRBD1|TRBJ2-2|TRBV7-2|16|-
TGTGCCAGCAGTCCCGGGACAGGGACGGCCACCGGGGAGCTGTTTTTT
CASSPGTGTATGELFF
>TRBD2|TRBJ2-7|TRBV27|13|-
TGTGCCAGCAGACTAGCGGCCACCTACGAGCAGTACTTC
CASRLAATYEQYF
>TRBD1|TRBJ1-1|TRBV19|16|-
TGTGCCAGTAGTATACCTACACAGGGGGCGAGGGCTGAAGCTTTCTTT
CASSIPTQGARAEAFF
>-|TRBJ2-2|TRBV25-1|15|-
TGTGCCAGCAGTTCCCCGGGACCACTCACCGGGGAGCTGTTTTTT
CASSSPGPLTGELFF
>-|TRBJ1-6|TRBV6-5|14|-
TGTGCCAGCAGTTCGGGACGGAATAATTCACCCCTCCACTTT
CASSSGRNNSPLHF
>-|TRBJ2-7|TRBV18|14|-
TGTGCCAGCTCACGAGGGAGACAGGACTACGAGCAGTACTTC
CASSRGRQDYEQYF
>TRBD1|TRBJ1-1|TRBV19|15|-
TGTGCCAGTAGTGGGTCTCGGACAGGGGGGACTGAAGCTTTCTTT
CASSGSRTGGTEAFF
>-|TRBJ2-5|TRBV9|15|-
TGTGCCAGCAGCGTCTCCAATAGGTTTGGAGAGACCCAGTACTTC
CASSVSNRFGETQYF
>-|TRBJ2-7|TRBV4-1|14|few
TGCGCCAGCAGTAGACAGCCAGACTCCTACGAGCAGTACTTC
CASSRQPDSYEQYF
>-|TRBJ1-3|TRBV7-6|17|-
TGTGCCAGCAGCTTAGTGCACGACAGTATACATGGAAACACCATATATTTT
CASSLVHDSIHGNTIYF
>TRBD1|TRBJ2-7|TRBV6-5|14|-
TGTGCCAGCAGCGACAGGGACACCTTCTACGAGCAGTACTTC
CASSDRDTFYEQYF
>TRBD1|TRBJ2-2|TRBV28|15|-
TGTGCCAGCAGTTTACCCACAGGGGACACCGGGGAGCTGTTTTTT
CASSLPTGDTGELFF
>TRBD2|TRBJ2-1|TRBV10-1|15|-
TGCGCCAGCAGTGGAAGGACTAGCGGGGACAATGAGCAGTTCTTC
CASSGRTSGDNEQFF
>-|TRBJ2-7|TRBV18|16|-
TGTGCCAGCTCACCTCCTCTTCCGGGGGCTCCCTACGAGCAGTACTTC
CASSPPLPGAPYEQYF